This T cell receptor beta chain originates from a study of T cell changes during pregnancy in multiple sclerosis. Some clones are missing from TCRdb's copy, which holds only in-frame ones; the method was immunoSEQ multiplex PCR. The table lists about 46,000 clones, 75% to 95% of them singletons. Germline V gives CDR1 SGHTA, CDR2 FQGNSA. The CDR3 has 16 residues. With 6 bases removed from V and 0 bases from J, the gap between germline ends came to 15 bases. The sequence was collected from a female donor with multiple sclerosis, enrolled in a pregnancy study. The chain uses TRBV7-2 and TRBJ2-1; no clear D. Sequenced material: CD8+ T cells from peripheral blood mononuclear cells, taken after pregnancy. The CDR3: CASSLNGGSSYNEQFF. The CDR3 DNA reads TGTGCCAGCAGTCTCAACGGCGGCAGCTCCTACAATGAGCAGTTCTTC.